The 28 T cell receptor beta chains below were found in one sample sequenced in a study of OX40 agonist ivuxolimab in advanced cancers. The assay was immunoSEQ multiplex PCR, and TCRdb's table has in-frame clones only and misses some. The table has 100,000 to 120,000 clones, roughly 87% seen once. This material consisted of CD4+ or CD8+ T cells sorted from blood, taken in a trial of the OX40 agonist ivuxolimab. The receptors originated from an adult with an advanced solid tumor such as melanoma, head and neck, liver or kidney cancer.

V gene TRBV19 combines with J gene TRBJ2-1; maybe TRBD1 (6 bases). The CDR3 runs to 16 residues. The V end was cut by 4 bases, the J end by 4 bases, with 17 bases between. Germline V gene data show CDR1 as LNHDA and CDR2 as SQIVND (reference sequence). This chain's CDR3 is CASSTLTGSKYNEQFF. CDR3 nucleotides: TGTGCCAGTAGTACCCTCACAGGGTCTAAATACAATGAGCAGTTCTTC.

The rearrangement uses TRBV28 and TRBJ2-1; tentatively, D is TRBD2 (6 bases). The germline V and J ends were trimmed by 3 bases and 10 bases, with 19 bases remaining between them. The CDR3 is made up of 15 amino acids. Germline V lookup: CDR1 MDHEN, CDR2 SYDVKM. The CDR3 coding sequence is TGTGCCAGCAGTTTCCTTACCGATACTAGCAGAGAGCAGTTCTTC. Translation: CASSFLTDTSREQFF.

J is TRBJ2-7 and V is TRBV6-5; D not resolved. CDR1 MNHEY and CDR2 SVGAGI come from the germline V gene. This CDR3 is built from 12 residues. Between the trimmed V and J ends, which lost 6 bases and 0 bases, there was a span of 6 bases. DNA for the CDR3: TGTGCCAGCAGAGCCGGCTCCTACGAGCAGTACTTC. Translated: CASRAGSYEQYF.

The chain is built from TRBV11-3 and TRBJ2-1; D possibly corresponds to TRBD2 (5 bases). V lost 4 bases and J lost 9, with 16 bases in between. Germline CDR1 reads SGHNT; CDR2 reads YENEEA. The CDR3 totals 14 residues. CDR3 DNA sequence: TGTGCCAGCAGCTCATCACCCGGGATTCCTGAGCAGTTCTTC. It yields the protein CASSSSPGIPEQFF. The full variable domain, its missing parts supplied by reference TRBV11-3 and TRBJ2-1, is EAGVVQSPRYKIIEKKQPVAFWCNPISGHNTLYWYLQNLGQGPELLIRYENEEAVDDSQLPKDRFSAERLKGVDSTLKIQPAELGDSAVYLCASSSSPGIPEQFFGPGTRLTVL.

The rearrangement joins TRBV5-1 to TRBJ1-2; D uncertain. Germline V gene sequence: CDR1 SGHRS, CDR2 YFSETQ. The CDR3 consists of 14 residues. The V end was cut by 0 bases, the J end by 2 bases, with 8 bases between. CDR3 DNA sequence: TGCGCCAGCAGCTTGGGACCGCTCAACTATGGCTACACCTTC. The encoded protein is CASSLGPLNYGYTF.

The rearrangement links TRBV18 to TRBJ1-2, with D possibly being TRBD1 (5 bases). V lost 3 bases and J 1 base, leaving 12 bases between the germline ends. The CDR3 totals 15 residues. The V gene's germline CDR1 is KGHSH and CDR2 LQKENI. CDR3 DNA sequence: TGTGCCAGCTCACCTTCCCGGGACGGTAACTATGGCTACACCTTC. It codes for CASSPSRDGNYGYTF.

Here the CDR3 DNA reads TGTGCCAGCAGCATCGATCGGGACGGTTATAACTATGGCTACACCTTC. Translation: CASSIDRDGYNYGYTF. The rearrangement uses TRBV11-2 and TRBJ1-2; a weak D match, TRBD1 (5 bases). Trimming removed 5 bases at V and 1 base at J, with 17 bases between. This CDR3 region has 16 residues. Germline CDR1 SGHAT, CDR2 FQNNGV.

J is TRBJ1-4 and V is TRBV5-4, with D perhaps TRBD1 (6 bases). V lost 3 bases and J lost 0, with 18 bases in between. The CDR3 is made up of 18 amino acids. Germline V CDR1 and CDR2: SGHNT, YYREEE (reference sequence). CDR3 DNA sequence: TGTGCCAGCAGCTCCCAGGGGCGCCTGGTAGCAACTAATGAAAAACTGTTTTTT. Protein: CASSSQGRLVATNEKLFF.

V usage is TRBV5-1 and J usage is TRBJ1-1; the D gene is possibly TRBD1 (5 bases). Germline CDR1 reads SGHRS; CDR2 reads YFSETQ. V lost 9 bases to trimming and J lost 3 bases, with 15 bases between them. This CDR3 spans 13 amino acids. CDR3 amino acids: CATSLGGDTEAFF. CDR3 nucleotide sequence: TGCGCCACCTCTCTCGGAGGGGACACTGAAGCTTTCTTT.

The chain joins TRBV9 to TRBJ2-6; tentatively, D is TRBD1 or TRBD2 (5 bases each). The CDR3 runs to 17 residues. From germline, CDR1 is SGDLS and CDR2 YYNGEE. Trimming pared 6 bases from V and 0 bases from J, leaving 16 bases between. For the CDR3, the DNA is TGTGCCAGCAACACCCGGGACGGCAGCTCTGGGGCCAACGTCCTGACTTTC. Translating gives CASNTRDGSSGANVLTF. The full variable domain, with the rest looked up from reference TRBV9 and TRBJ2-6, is DSGVTQTPKHLITATGQRVTLRCSPRSGDLSVYWYQQSLDQGLQFLIQYYNGEERAKGNILERFSAQQFPDLHSELNLSSLELGDSALYFCASNTRDGSSGANVLTFGAGSRLTVL.

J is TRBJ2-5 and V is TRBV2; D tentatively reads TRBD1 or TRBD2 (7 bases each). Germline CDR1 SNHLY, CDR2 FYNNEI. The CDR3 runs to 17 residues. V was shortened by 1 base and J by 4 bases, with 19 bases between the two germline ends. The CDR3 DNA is TGTGCCAGCAGTGAAGGGGTTCCCAGGGGGGGGCGAGAGACCCAGTACTTC. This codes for CASSEGVPRGGRETQYF.

CDR3 nucleotide sequence: TGTGCCAGCAGCCCAAGACAGGGGGGGGACGAGCAGTACTTC. It translates to CASSPRQGGDEQYF. J is TRBJ2-7 and V is TRBV9; TRBD1 matches at 9 bases. CDR1 is SGDLS, CDR2 YYNGEE, per germline. The V and J ends lost 4 bases and 5 bases, in that order; junction bases with no gene match: 7. The CDR3 has 14 amino acids.

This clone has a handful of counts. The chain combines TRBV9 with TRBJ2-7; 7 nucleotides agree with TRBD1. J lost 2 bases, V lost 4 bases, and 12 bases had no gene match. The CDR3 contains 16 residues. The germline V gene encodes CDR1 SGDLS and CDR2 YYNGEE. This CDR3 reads CASSTGPGQITYEQYF. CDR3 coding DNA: TGTGCCAGCAGCACAGGACCGGGACAGATAACCTACGAGCAGTACTTC.

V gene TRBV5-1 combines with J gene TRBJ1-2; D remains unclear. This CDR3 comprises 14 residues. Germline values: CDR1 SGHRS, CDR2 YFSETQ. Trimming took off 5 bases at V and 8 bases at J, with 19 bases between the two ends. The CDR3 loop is CASSITTGSRGYTF. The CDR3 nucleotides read TGCGCCAGCAGTATTACTACGGGGAGTAGGGGCTACACCTTC.

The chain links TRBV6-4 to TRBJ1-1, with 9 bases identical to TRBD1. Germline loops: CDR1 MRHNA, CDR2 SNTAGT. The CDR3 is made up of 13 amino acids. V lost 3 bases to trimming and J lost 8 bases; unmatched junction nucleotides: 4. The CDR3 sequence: CASSERTGEEAFF. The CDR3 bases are TGTGCCAGCAGTGAGAGGACAGGGGAAGAAGCTTTCTTT.

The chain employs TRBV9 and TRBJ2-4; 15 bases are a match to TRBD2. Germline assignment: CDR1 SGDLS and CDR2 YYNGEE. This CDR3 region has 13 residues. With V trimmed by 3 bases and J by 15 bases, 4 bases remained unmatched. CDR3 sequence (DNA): TGTGCCAGCAGCGCGGGACTAGCGGGGGGCGCGTACTTC. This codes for CASSAGLAGGAYF.

CDR3 protein: CASSPLPGLNQETQYF. CDR3 DNA: TGTGCCAGCAGCCCCCTACCGGGACTCAACCAAGAGACCCAGTACTTC. This chain connects TRBV5-5 to TRBJ2-5, with TRBD2 as a possible D gene (6 bases). With 4 bases removed from V and 0 bases from J, the gap between germline ends came to 16 bases. Germline loops: CDR1 SGHKS, CDR2 YYEKEE (reference sequence). The CDR3 is made up of 16 amino acids.

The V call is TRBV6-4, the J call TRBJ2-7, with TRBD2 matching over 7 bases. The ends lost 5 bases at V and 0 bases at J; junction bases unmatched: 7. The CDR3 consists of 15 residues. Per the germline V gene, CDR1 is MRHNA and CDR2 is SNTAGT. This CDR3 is CASSFLAGDSYEQYF. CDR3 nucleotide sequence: TGTGCCAGCAGTTTTTTAGCGGGTGACTCCTACGAGCAGTACTTC.

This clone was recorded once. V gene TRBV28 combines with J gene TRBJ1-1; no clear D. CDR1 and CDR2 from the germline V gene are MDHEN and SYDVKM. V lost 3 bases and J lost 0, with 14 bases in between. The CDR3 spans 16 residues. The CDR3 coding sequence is TGTGCCAGCAGTTTGTACAGTAAAAGCATGAACACTGAAGCTTTCTTT. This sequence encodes CASSLYSKSMNTEAFF.

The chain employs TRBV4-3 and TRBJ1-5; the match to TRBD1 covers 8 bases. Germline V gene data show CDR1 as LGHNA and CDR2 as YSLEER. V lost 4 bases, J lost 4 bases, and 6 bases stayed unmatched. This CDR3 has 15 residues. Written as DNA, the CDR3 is TGCGCCAGCAGCCCCGAGACAGGGGCTAATCAGCCCCAGCATTTT. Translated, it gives CASSPETGANQPQHF.

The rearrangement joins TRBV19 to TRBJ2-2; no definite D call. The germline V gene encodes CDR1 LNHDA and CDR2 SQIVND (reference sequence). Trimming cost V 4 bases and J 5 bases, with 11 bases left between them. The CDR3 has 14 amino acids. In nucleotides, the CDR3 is TGTGCCAGTAGTAGGGTTGGGAAAACCGGGGAGCTGTTTTTT. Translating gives CASSRVGKTGELFF.

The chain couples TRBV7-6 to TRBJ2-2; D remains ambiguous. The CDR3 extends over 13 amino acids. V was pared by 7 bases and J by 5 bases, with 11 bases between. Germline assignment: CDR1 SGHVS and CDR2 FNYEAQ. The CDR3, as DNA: TGTGCCAGCACCCGGACGTTAACCGGGGAGCTGTTTTTT. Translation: CASTRTLTGELFF. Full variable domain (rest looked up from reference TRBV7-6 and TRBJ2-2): GAGVSQSPRYKVTKRGQDVALRCDPISGHVSLYWYRQALGQGPEFLTYFNYEAQQDKSGLPNDRFSAERPEGSISTLTIQRTEQRDSAMYRCASTRTLTGELFFGEGSRLTVL.

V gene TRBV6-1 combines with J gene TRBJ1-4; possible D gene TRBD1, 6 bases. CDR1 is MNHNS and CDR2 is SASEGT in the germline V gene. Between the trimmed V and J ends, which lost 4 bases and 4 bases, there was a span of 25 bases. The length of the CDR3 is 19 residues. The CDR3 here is CASSGEKRVQGPYNEKLFF. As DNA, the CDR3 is TGTGCCAGCAGTGGGGAGAAGAGGGTACAGGGCCCCTATAATGAAAAACTGTTTTTT.

The chain's CDR3 is CASTNLGQGHEKLFF. CDR3 bases: TGTGCCAGCACCAACTTGGGACAGGGGCACGAAAAACTGTTTTTT. The genes are TRBV27 and TRBJ1-4, with 10 bases fitting TRBD1. CDR1 MNHEY and CDR2 SMNVEV come from the germline V gene (reference sequence). The CDR3 runs to 15 residues. J lost 8 bases, V lost 7 bases, and 10 bases had no gene match. Complete variable domain (other parts from reference TRBV27 and TRBJ1-4): EAQVTQNPRYLITVTGKKLTVTCSQNMNHEYMSWYRQDPGLGLRQIYYSMNVEVTDKGDVPEGYKVSRKEKRNFPLILESPSPNQTSLYFCASTNLGQGHEKLFFGSGTQLSVL.

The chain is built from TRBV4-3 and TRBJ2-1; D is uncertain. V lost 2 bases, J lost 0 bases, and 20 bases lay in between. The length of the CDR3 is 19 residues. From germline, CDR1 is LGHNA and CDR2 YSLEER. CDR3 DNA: TGCGCCAGCAGCCAACCCCCCCACGGAAGCGAGAGCTCCTACAATGAGCAGTTCTTC. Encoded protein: CASSQPPHGSESSYNEQFF.

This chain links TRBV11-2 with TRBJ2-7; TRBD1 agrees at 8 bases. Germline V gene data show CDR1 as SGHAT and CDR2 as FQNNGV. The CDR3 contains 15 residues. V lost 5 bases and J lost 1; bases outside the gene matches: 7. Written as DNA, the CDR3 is TGTGCCAGCAGCAGGGCCGGGACAGGTTCCTACGAGCAGTACTTC. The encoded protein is CASSRAGTGSYEQYF.

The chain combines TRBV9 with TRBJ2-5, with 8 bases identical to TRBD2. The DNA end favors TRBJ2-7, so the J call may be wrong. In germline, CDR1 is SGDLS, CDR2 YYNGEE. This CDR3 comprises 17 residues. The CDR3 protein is CASSVRGGRTPDDEQYF. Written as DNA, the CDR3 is TGTGCCAGCAGCGTACGGGGGGGCCGAACCCCAGACGACGAGCAGTACTTC.

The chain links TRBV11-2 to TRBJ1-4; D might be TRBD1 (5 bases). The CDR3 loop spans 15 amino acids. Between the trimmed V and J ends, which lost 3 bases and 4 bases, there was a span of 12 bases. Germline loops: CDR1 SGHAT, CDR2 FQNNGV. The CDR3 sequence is CASSLKGQNNEKLFF. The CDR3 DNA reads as TGTGCCAGCAGCTTGAAGGGGCAGAATAATGAAAAACTGTTTTTT.